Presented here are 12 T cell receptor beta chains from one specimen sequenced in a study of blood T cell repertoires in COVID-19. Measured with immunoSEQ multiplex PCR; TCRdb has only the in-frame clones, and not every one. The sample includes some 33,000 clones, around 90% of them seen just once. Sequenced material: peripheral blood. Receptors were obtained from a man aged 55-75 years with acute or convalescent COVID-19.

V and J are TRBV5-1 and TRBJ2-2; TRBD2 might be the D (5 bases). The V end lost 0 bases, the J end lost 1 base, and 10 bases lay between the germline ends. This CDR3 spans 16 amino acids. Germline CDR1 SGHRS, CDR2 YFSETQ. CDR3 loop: CASSLAVAGNTGELFF. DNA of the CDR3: TGCGCCAGCAGCTTGGCCGTGGCGGGGAACACCGGGGAGCTGTTTTTT. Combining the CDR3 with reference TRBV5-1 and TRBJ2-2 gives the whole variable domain KAGVTQTPRYLIKTRGQQVTLSCSPISGHRSVSWYQQTPGQGLQFLFEYFSETQRNKGNFPGRFSGRQFSNSRSEMNVSTLELGDSALYLCASSLAVAGNTGELFFGEGSRLTVL.

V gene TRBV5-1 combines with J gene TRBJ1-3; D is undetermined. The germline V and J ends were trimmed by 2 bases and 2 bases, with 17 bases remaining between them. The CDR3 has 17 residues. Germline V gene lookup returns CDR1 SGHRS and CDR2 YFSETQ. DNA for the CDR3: TGCGCCAGCAGCTTAGATCTCCTTGGAGGGACTGGAAACACCATATATTTT. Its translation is CASSLDLLGGTGNTIYF.

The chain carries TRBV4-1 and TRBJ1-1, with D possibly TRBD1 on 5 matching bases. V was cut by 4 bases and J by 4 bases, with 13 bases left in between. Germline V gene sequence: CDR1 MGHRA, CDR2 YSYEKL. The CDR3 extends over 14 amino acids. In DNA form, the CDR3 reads TGCGCCAGCAGCCCCCCACTTAGGGGCACTGAAGCTTTCTTT. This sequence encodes CASSPPLRGTEAFF.

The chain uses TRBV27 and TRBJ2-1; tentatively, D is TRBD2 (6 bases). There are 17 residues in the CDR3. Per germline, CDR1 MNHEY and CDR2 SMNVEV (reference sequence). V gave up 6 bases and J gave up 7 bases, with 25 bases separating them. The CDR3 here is CASSLRGLGGARNEQFF. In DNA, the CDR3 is TGTGCCAGCAGCTTGCGGGGACTTGGGGGTGCCCGGAATGAGCAGTTCTTC.

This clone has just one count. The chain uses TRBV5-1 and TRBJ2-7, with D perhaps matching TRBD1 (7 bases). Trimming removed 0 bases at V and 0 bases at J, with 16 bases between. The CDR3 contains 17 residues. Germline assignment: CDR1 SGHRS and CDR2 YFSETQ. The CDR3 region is CASSLGPGGTLSYEQYF. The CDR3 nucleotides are TGCGCCAGCAGCTTGGGTCCAGGGGGGACTCTCTCCTACGAGCAGTACTTC.

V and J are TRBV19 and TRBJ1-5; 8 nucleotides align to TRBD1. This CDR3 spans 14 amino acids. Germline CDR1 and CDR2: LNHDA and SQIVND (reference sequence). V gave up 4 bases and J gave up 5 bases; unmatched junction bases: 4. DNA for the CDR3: TGTGCCAGTAGTACCTTACAGGGGGATCAGCCCCAGCATTTT. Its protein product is CASSTLQGDQPQHF.

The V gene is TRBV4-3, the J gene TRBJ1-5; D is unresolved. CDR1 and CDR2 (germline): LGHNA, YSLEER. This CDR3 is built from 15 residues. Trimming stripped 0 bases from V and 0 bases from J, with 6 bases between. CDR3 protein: CASSQDGDSNQPQHF. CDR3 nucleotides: TGCGCCAGCAGCCAAGACGGGGATAGCAATCAGCCCCAGCATTTT.

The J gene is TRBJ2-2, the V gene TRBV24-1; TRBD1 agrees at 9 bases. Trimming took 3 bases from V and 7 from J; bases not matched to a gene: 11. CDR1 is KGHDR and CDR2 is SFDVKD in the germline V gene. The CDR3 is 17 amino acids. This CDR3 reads CATSDTGTGIWDGELFF. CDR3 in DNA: TGTGCCACCAGTGATACCGGGACAGGGATTTGGGACGGGGAGCTGTTTTTT.

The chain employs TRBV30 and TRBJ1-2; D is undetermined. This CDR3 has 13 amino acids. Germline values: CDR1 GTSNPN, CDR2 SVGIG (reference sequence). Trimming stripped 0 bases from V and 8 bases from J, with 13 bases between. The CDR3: CAWSVGLRRGYTF. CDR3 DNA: TGTGCCTGGAGTGTAGGCCTTCGGAGGGGCTACACCTTC.

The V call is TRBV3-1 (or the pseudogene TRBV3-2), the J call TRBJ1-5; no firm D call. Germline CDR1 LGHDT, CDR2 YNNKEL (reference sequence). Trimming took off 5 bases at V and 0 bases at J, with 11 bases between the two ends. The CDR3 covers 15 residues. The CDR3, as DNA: TGTGCCAGCAGCAAGGCCAGGAATAGCAATCAGCCCCAGCATTTT. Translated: CASSKARNSNQPQHF.

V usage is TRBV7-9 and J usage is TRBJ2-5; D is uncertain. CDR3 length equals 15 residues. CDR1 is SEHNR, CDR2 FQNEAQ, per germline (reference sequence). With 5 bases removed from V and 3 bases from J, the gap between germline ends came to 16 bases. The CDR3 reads CASSHNLVQEETQYF. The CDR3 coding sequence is TGTGCCAGCAGCCATAACCTGGTGCAGGAAGAGACCCAGTACTTC.

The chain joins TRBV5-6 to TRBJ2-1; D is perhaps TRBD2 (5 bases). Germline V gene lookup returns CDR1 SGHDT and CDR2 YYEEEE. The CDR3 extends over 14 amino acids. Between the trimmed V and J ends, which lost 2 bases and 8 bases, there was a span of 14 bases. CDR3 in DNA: TGTGCCAGCAGCTTCGATCAGGAGGTTGATGAGCAGTTCTTC. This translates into CASSFDQEVDEQFF.